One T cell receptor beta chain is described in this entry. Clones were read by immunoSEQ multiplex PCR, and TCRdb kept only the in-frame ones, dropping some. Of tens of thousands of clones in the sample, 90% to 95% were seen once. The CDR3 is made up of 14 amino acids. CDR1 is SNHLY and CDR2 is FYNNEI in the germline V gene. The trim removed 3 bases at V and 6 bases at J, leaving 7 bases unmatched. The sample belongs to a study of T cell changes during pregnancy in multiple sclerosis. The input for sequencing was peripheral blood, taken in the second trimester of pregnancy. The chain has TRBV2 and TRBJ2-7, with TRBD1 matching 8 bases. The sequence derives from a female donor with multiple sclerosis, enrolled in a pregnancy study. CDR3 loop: CASSDFAGGFEQYF. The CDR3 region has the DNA TGTGCCAGCAGTGATTTCGCAGGGGGCTTCGAGCAGTACTTC.